This T cell receptor beta chain appears in the sequencing data of a study of T-cell memory formation after mild COVID-19. Across the study: Most TCR clusters belonged to a single donor.

This CDR3 has 15 residues. The V end was cut by 4 bases, the J end by 7 bases, with 17 bases between. Germline V CDR1 and CDR2: LNHDA, SQIVND (reference sequence). TCRdb independently ran MiXCR on the 5' RACE reads; one entry per CDR3 protein. Of 300,000 to 400,000 distinct CDR3 sequences in the sample, roughly an eighth were seen once. Material for sequencing was PBMCs or a T cell subset sorted from them (not recorded which). This sequence was found in a man younger than 35 who had mild COVID-19 (a few samples of this study predate the infection). Cell type and time point are not known. This chain links TRBV19 with TRBJ2-1; the D gene is possibly TRBD1 (6 bases). CDR3 nucleotide sequence: TGTGCCAGTAGTACGGGTACAGGGTACGAGAATGAGCAGTTCTTC. It codes for CASSTGTGYENEQFF.